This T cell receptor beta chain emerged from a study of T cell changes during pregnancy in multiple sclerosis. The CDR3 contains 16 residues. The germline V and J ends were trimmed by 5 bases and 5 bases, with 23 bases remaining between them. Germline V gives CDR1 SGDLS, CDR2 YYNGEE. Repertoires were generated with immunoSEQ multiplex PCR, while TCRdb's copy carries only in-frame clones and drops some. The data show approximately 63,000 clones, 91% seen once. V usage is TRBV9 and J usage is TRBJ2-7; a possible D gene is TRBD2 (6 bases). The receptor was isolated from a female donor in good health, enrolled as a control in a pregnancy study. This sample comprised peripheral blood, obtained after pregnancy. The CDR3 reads CASSPGGRGARDEQYF. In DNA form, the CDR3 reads TGTGCCAGCAGTCCCGGCGGCCGCGGGGCGCGGGACGAGCAGTACTTC. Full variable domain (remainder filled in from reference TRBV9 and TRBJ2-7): DSGVTQTPKHLITATGQRVTLRCSPRSGDLSVYWYQQSLDQGLQFLIQYYNGEERAKGNILERFSAQQFPDLHSELNLSSLELGDSALYFCASSPGGRGARDEQYFGPGTRLTVT.